This TCR beta chain was sequenced for a study of shared clonotypes between healthy human individuals. Regarding the study as a whole: What rarefaction showed was incomplete sorted-subset sequencing despite large depth. All-four-donor shared clonotypes had higher generation probabilities than non-shared clonotypes did.

Generated by immunoSEQ multiplex PCR, the TCRdb table keeps only in-frame clones and is missing some. The data show under 2.5 million clones, with just under 95% seen just once and around 0.38% held by the top ten. The CDR3 spans 14 residues. V lost 5 bases and J lost 0, with 8 bases in between. The V gene's germline CDR1 is SEHNR and CDR2 FQNEAQ (reference sequence). This clone was seen only a few times. The antigen is undetermined. Other DNA variants within this sample encode the same CDR3. Sequencing input: naive CD4+ T cells from PBMCs. Subset specified: CD45RA+ positively selected. The chain couples TRBV7-9 to TRBJ1-5; D gene uncertain. This clonotype was sampled from a man between 18 and 35 years old in good health. Some clones in this sample may be carry-over from other donors' samples. CDR3 region: CASSPDTSNQPQHF. CDR3 bases: TGTGCCAGCAGCCCTGACACTAGCAATCAGCCCCAGCATTTT.